These T cell receptor beta chains were read from a single sample in a study of T cell clones after liver transplantation. Produced via immunoSEQ multiplex PCR; TCRdb's table is partial and in-frame only. The sample records approximately 51,000 clones, approximately 71% being singletons. The sample here was CD4+ T cells from blood, taken approximately 52 months after liver transplant. The receptors shown here come from a human patient who received a liver transplant. Some T cells may possibly be graft donor cells. Each CDR3 is given with its conserved first and last residue. The D gene is left open where the match is weak. The size entry is marked missing in some rows and otherwise reads once, few, many or a size class.

D gene	clone size	V gene	J gene	CDR3 protein	CDR3 DNA
-	few	TRBV10-1	TRBJ1-6	CASSLQGGSPLHF	TGCGCCAGCAGTCTGCAGGGTGGCTCACCCCTCCACTTT
TRBD2	-	TRBV15	TRBJ2-3	CATSNGGAFKDTQYF	TGTGCCACCAGCAACGGGGGGGCATTTAAAGATACGCAGTATTTT
-	-	TRBV9	TRBJ1-1	CASSVGTMNTEAFF	TGTGCCAGCAGCGTCGGAACAATGAACACTGAAGCTTTCTTT
TRBD1	-	TRBV9	TRBJ2-3	CASSSDRGPDTQYF	TGTGCCAGCAGCTCGGACAGGGGACCAGATACGCAGTATTTT
-	-	TRBV4-2	TRBJ1-5	CASSQDGSINQPQHF	TGTGCCAGCAGCCAAGACGGCAGCATAAATCAGCCCCAGCATTTT
TRBD1	once	TRBV2	TRBJ2-3	CASKGQKAGDTQYF	TGTGCCAGCAAGGGACAGAAGGCTGGAGATACGCAGTATTTT
-	-	TRBV28	TRBJ2-1	CASKFGGLNEQFF	TGTGCCAGCAAGTTCGGGGGTCTCAATGAGCAGTTCTTC
-	few	TRBV5-1	TRBJ2-2	CASRYGTSNTGELFF	TGCGCCAGCAGGTATGGGACATCGAACACCGGGGAGCTGTTTTTT
-	once	TRBV9	TRBJ2-1	CASSVWIGEGNEQFF	TGTGCCAGCAGCGTATGGATAGGGGAAGGAAATGAGCAGTTCTTC
-	-	TRBV25-1	TRBJ1-3	CASSGYQGLGGNTIYF	TGTGCCAGCAGTGGATACCAGGGGCTGGGTGGAAACACCATATATTTT
-	-	TRBV9	TRBJ1-1	CASSQGSRFEAFF	TGTGCCAGCTCCCAGGGGTCGCGCTTTGAAGCTTTCTTT
-	-	TRBV9	TRBJ2-3	CASSVVNIDNTDTQYF	TGTGCCAGCAGCGTAGTAAACATCGACAACACAGATACGCAGTATTTT
-	-	TRBV10-2	TRBJ1-2	CASSAAGAGYSGYTF	TGCGCCAGCAGTGCGGCAGGGGCAGGTTATTCCGGCTACACCTTC
-	-	TRBV4-1	TRBJ1-3	CASSQEFTGGGNTIYF	TGCGCCAGCAGCCAAGAGTTTACAGGAGGTGGAAACACCATATATTTT
-	-	TRBV19	TRBJ1-2	CASNPTGSSYGYTF	TGTGCCAGTAATCCTACAGGGAGTAGCTATGGCTACACCTTC
-	-	TRBV7-2	TRBJ1-6	CASSLAFPNSPLHF	TGTGCCAGCAGCTTAGCATTTCCGAATTCACCCCTCCACTTT
-	-	TRBV7-8	TRBJ2-3	CASRKWGVTDTQYF	TGTGCCAGCAGAAAATGGGGGGTCACAGATACGCAGTATTTT
TRBD1	-	TRBV18	TRBJ2-7	CASSSTGTGVEQYF	TGTGCCAGCTCGTCAACCGGGACAGGGGTCGAGCAGTACTTC
-	-	TRBV2	TRBJ2-7	CASSDEGYEQYF	TGTGCCAGCAGTGACGAGGGCTATGAGCAGTACTTC
-	-	TRBV18	TRBJ2-3	CASSLGSADTQYF	TGTGCCAGCTCATTGGGTTCAGCAGATACGCAGTATTTT
-	-	TRBV19	TRBJ1-3	CASSAETPSGNTIYF	TGTGCCAGTAGTGCTGAAACACCCTCTGGAAACACCATATATTTT
-	-	TRBV5-1	TRBJ1-5	CASSLDGEVVQPQHF	TGCGCCAGCAGCTTGGACGGGGAGGTGGTTCAGCCCCAGCATTTT
-	few	TRBV13	TRBJ2-2	CASSLDGNTGELFF	TGTGCCAGCAGCCTAGACGGAAACACCGGGGAGCTGTTTTTT
TRBD2	few	TRBV10-3	TRBJ2-5	CAISARGGTQETQYF	TGTGCCATCAGTGCCCGGGGGGGCACCCAAGAGACCCAGTACTTC
-	-	TRBV10-3	TRBJ1-1	CAIAQGTEAFF	TGTGCCATCGCTCAGGGCACTGAAGCTTTCTTT
-	-	TRBV4-1	TRBJ1-1	CASSQDGLGSKKNTEAFF	TGCGCCAGCAGCCAAGACGGCTTAGGAAGTAAGAAGAACACTGAAGCTTTCTTT
-	-	TRBV7-2	TRBJ1-2	CASSLREGYGYTF	TGTGCCAGCAGCTTACGGGAAGGCTATGGCTACACCTTC
TRBD1	-	TRBV11-2	TRBJ2-2	CASSLETRGRTGELFF	TGTGCCAGCAGCTTAGAAACTAGGGGGCGAACCGGGGAGCTGTTTTTT
-	-	TRBV19	TRBJ1-5	CASSTLQGSHQPQHF	TGTGCCAGTAGTACACTACAGGGAAGCCATCAGCCCCAGCATTTT
-	-	TRBV6-1	TRBJ2-3	CASSASTADTQYF	TGTGCCAGCAGTGCCTCGACGGCAGATACGCAGTATTTT
-	-	TRBV1	TRBJ2-5	CTSSQDNKRLAGGRGETQYF	TGCACCAGCAGCCAAGATAACAAGAGGCTAGCGGGGGGCCGAGGAGAGACCCAGTACTTC
TRBD2	-	TRBV7-2	TRBJ2-2	CASSLEAGANTGELFF	TGTGCCAGCAGCTTAGAGGCGGGGGCGAACACCGGGGAGCTGTTTTTT
TRBD1	-	TRBV28	TRBJ2-3	CASSFGTGDLTDTQYF	TGTGCCAGCAGTTTCGGAACAGGGGACCTCACAGATACGCAGTATTTT
-	-	TRBV27	TRBJ2-1	CASRGRVETGNNEQFF	TGTGCCAGCAGGGGACGCGTGGAGACGGGTAACAATGAGCAGTTCTTC
TRBD2	-	TRBV5-8	TRBJ2-1	CASSLGSGSYNEQFF	TGTGCCAGCAGCTTGGGTAGCGGGTCCTACAATGAGCAGTTCTTC
TRBD1	-	TRBV7-6	TRBJ2-1	CASSSGQGATYNEQFF	TGTGCCAGCAGCTCGGGACAGGGGGCCACCTACAATGAGCAGTTCTTC
TRBD2	-	TRBV29-1	TRBJ2-7	CSVEDTASGGGRQYF	TGCAGCGTTGAAGATACGGCTAGCGGGGGGGGCCGGCAGTACTTC
TRBD1	-	TRBV29-1	TRBJ1-5	CSVSGQLNQPQHF	TGCAGCGTGTCGGGACAGCTCAATCAGCCCCAGCATTTT
-	few	TRBV2	TRBJ1-3	CASSYSGNTIYF	TGTGCCAGCAGTTACTCTGGAAACACCATATATTTT
-	-	TRBV19	TRBJ1-4	CASSMGRNEKLFF	TGTGCCAGTAGTATGGGCAGAAATGAAAAACTGTTTTTT
TRBD2	-	TRBV4-2	TRBJ2-1	CASSQVASGGPYQFF	TGTGCCAGCAGCCAAGTGGCTAGCGGGGGGCCATATCAGTTCTTC
TRBD1	-	TRBV7-3	TRBJ2-6	CASSPAGPGTGTGANVLTF	TGTGCCAGCAGCCCCGCCGGTCCCGGGACAGGGACTGGGGCCAACGTCCTGACTTTC
TRBD2	-	TRBV6-5	TRBJ2-7	CASSFSGGGTYEQYF	TGTGCCAGCAGTTTTTCGGGGGGGGGAACCTACGAGCAGTACTTC
-	-	TRBV19	TRBJ1-2	CSVRGDYGYTF	TGTTCTGTGCGGGGAGACTATGGCTACACCTTC
-	-	TRBV5-6	TRBJ2-1	CASSLQVTAYNEQFF	TGTGCCAGCAGCTTACAGGTGACCGCCTACAATGAGCAGTTCTTC
TRBD1	few	TRBV19	TRBJ1-1	CASSIVGTGGNTEAFF	TGTGCCAGTAGTATAGTCGGGACAGGGGGGAACACTGAAGCTTTCTTT
TRBD1	-	TRBV7-8	TRBJ1-5	CASSLVSGRGDNQPQHF	TGTGCCAGCAGCTTAGTAAGCGGCAGGGGGGACAATCAGCCCCAGCATTTT
-	-	TRBV11-2	TRBJ1-4	CASSLERITNEKLFF	TGTGCCAGCAGCTTAGAACGGATAACTAATGAAAAACTGTTTTTT
-	-	TRBV19	TRBJ2-3	CASSIRPTDTQYF	TGTGCCAGTAGTATCAGGCCCACAGATACGCAGTATTTT
TRBD1	-	TRBV27	TRBJ1-5	CASSLDRDSNQPQHF	TGTGCCAGCAGCCTCGACAGGGATAGCAATCAGCCCCAGCATTTT
TRBD1	-	TRBV4-2	TRBJ2-2	CASSQEQGANTGELFF	TGTGCCAGCAGCCAAGAACAGGGGGCGAACACCGGGGAGCTGTTTTTT
-	-	TRBV7-9	TRBJ2-2	CASSSQGNSGELFF	TGTGCCAGCAGCTCTCAGGGGAATTCCGGGGAGCTGTTTTTT
TRBD1	-	TRBV19	TRBJ1-6	CASRTTGGESPLHF	TGTGCCAGTAGGACAACAGGGGGTGAGTCACCCCTCCACTTT
TRBD1	-	TRBV5-6	TRBJ2-3	CASSPTGLSTDTQYF	TGTGCCAGCAGCCCGACAGGGCTGAGCACAGATACGCAGTATTTT
-	-	TRBV5-4	TRBJ1-3	CASSFDAGRGNTIYF	TGTGCCAGCAGCTTCGATGCAGGGCGCGGAAACACCATATATTTT
-	-	TRBV20-1	TRBJ2-1	CSALTREQQFF	TGCAGTGCCCTGACTAGGGAACAGCAGTTCTTC
TRBD1	-	TRBV7-3	TRBJ1-6	CASSLGPDRGSPLHF	TGTGCCAGCAGCTTAGGTCCGGACAGGGGCTCACCCCTCCACTTT
-	-	TRBV2	TRBJ2-3	CASRGGRQTDTQYF	TGTGCCAGCAGAGGGGGGAGGCAAACAGATACGCAGTATTTT